This TCR beta chain was recorded in a study of blood T cell repertoires in COVID-19. Study overall: Samples taken during acute and convalescent COVID-19 were collected in the United States, Italy and Spain.

As concerns this clone: Other DNA sequences in the same sample also yield this CDR3.

The assay was immunoSEQ multiplex PCR, and TCRdb's table has in-frame clones only and misses some. The table records roughly 300,000 clones, about 90% of them present only once. The CDR3 contains 12 residues. CDR1 is ENHRY and CDR2 is SYGVKD in the germline V gene. Trimming took off 8 bases at V and 5 bases at J, with 12 bases between the two ends. The chain combines TRBV10-3 with TRBJ1-1; the D gene is possibly TRBD1 (5 bases). Sequenced: peripheral blood. This TCR was recovered from a woman in her twenties or thirties with COVID-19, enrolled during active disease. DNA for the CDR3: TGTGCCATCGGAAGGGGCCTAACTGAAGCTTTCTTT. Residues: CAIGRGLTEAFF.